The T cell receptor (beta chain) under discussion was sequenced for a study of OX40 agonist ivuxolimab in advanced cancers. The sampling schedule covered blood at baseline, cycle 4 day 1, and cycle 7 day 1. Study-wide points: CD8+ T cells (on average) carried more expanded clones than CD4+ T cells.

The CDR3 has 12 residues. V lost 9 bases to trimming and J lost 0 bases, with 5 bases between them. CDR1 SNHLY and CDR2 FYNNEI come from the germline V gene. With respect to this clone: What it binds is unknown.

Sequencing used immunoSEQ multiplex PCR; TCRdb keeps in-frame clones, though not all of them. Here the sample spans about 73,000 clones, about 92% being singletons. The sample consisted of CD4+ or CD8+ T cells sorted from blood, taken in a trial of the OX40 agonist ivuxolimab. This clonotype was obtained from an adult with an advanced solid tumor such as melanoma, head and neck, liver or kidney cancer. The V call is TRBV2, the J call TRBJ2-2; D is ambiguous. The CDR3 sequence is CARRTNTGELFF. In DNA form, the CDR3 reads TGTGCCAGGCGTACGAACACCGGGGAGCTGTTTTTT.